The rows below give T cell receptor beta chains drawn from one sample of a study of blood T cell repertoires in COVID-19. Produced via immunoSEQ multiplex PCR; TCRdb's table is partial and in-frame only. This sample has almost 250,000 clones, with roughly 86% found just once. Specimen: peripheral blood. The receptors were gathered from a woman older than 75 with COVID-19, enrolled during active disease. CDR3s include the opening cysteine and the closing phenylalanine or tryptophan. A D gene is named only where the DNA matches it firmly.

j_call | d_call | v_call | cdr3_aa
TRBJ1-3 | NA | TRBV7-9 | CASSLASDRNSGNTIYF
TRBJ2-7 | NA | TRBV27 | CASRIDRAGYEQYF
TRBJ1-2 | NA | TRBV24-1 | CATSDPQGRGYTF
TRBJ2-1 | TRBD2 | TRBV2 | CASSEGASGGSSEFF
TRBJ1-2 | NA | TRBV6-5 | CASSYSRQGKGYTF
TRBJ1-2 | TRBD1 | TRBV30 | CAWTYGTGVYGYTF
TRBJ1-2 | NA | TRBV6-6 | CASSYGQGKYGYTF
TRBJ1-6 | NA | TRBV30 | CAWSTGEGNSPLHF
TRBJ2-7 | TRBD2 | TRBV10-2 | CASSPRLAGSYEQYF
TRBJ2-2 | TRBD2 | TRBV18 | CASSPSGTIGGELFF
TRBJ2-5 | TRBD2 | TRBV3-1/TRBV3-2 | CASSQAGLAGRKTQYF
TRBJ1-4 | NA | TRBV10-3 | CAISVRGGEEKLFF
TRBJ1-5 | NA | TRBV28 | CASSLNFGVNSNQPQHF
TRBJ1-5 | TRBD1 | TRBV27 | CASSLTGISQPQHF
TRBJ1-5 | NA | TRBV5-1 | CASRENGGGSPQHF
TRBJ1-1 | NA | TRBV20-1 | CSASEAGLKAFF
TRBJ2-2 | NA | TRBV6-5 | CASSTGAGELFF
TRBJ1-3 | NA | TRBV4-2 | CASSQEGHGRDGNTIYF
TRBJ1-1 | NA | TRBV12-3/TRBV12-4 | CASSFRGTEAFF
TRBJ2-7 | NA | TRBV6-2/TRBV6-3 | CASSYSRFRESEQYF
TRBJ2-5 | NA | TRBV19 | CASSIRGTGGGQETQYF
TRBJ2-1 | NA | TRBV9 | CASSARGGAGEQFF
TRBJ2-3 | TRBD2 | TRBV5-1 | CASSRTSGGTDTQYF
TRBJ2-1 | TRBD2 | TRBV11-2 | CASSLGTSGGAVYNEQFF
TRBJ1-2 | NA | TRBV30 | CAWSAGTPYGYTF
TRBJ2-3 | NA | TRBV3-1/TRBV3-2 | CASLAREPPSTDTQYF
TRBJ2-5 | NA | TRBV11-3 | CASSLGGAGPETQYF
TRBJ2-1 | TRBD2 | TRBV19 | CASSIGGGVNEQFF
TRBJ1-2 | TRBD1 | TRBV5-1 | CASSPGTGTFGYTF
TRBJ1-2 | TRBD1 | TRBV29-1 | CSAEGQAGYGYTF
TRBJ2-3 | NA | TRBV18 | CASSPRLQGGDTQYF
TRBJ1-3 | TRBD1 | TRBV10-2 | CASKEDRGREKNTIYF
TRBJ1-5 | NA | TRBV28 | CASVSNQPQHF
TRBJ1-2 | TRBD1 | TRBV6-1 | CASSEMGTGGVGYTF
TRBJ1-2 | NA | TRBV24-1 | CATSDMTGYYGYTF
TRBJ2-1 | TRBD2 | TRBV24-1 | CATSDRSGGIYNEQFF
TRBJ2-7 | NA | TRBV29-1 | CSVTGVGEQYF
TRBJ2-3 | TRBD2 | TRBV9 | CASSDSSGGGTDTQYF
TRBJ1-6 | TRBD1 | TRBV2 | CASTKNDRELHF
TRBJ1-1 | TRBD1 | TRBV10-2 | CASSDRGRTEAFF
TRBJ1-4 | TRBD1 | TRBV5-6 | CASSLGAWTGVNEKLFF
TRBJ1-4 | NA | TRBV19 | CASRALDSRKLFF
TRBJ1-1 | NA | TRBV5-1 | CASSLVQGTTEAFF
TRBJ1-6 | TRBD1 | TRBV11-3 | CASSSPTGDVCRPLHF
TRBJ2-4 | TRBD2 | TRBV5-4 | CASSPGGRSPNIQYF
TRBJ1-5 | TRBD1 | TRBV19 | CASSHPTGGVQLGQPQHF
TRBJ1-2 | NA | TRBV3-1/TRBV3-2 | CASSQATGGGTF
TRBJ1-6 | TRBD1 | TRBV5-8 | CASSLRTGSASPLHF
TRBJ1-4 | NA | TRBV30 | CAWSPGGGGEKLFF
TRBJ1-2 | NA | TRBV25-1 | CASSEYLGHAIYGYTF
TRBJ1-1 | TRBD1 | TRBV4-3 | CASSQGTGHTEAFF
TRBJ2-2 | NA | TRBV12-3/TRBV12-4 | CASSLWSTGELFF